The 17 T cell receptor beta chains listed next were all sequenced from one sample in a study of T cell changes during pregnancy in multiple sclerosis. Sequencing was performed with immunoSEQ multiplex PCR; in TCRdb, only in-frame clones are kept and a portion is missing. The data hold over 45,000 clones, with about 93% observed a single time. Sequenced here: peripheral blood, sampled in the third trimester of pregnancy. The receptors stem from a female donor in good health, enrolled as a control in a pregnancy study.

The V call is TRBV5-1, the J call TRBJ1-1, with 11 positions matching TRBD1. Germline V gene lookup returns CDR1 SGHRS and CDR2 YFSETQ. Trimming took 6 bases from V and 2 from J; bases not matched to a gene: 6. The length of the CDR3 is 15 residues. The CDR3 loop reads CASTYGTGGNTEAFF. In DNA, the CDR3 is TGCGCCAGCACATATGGGACAGGGGGTAACACTGAAGCTTTCTTT.

V and J are TRBV28 and TRBJ1-2; D is perhaps TRBD1 (6 bases). This CDR3 contains 14 residues. The V and J ends lost 3 bases and 3 bases respectively, with 11 bases between them. Germline CDR1 and CDR2: MDHEN and SYDVKM. CDR3 sequence (DNA): TGTGCCAGCAGTTTGGGACAAGGGCACTATGGCTACACCTTC. Amino acid sequence: CASSLGQGHYGYTF.

V gene TRBV6-1 combines with J gene TRBJ2-3; perhaps TRBD2 as D (5 bases). The germline V and J ends were trimmed by 8 bases and 2 bases, with 14 bases remaining between them. Germline CDR1 MNHNS, CDR2 SASEGT. The CDR3 has 14 amino acids. The CDR3 DNA is TGTGCCAGCGCGCAGAAGCGGCTCACAGATACGCAGTATTTT. This encodes CASAQKRLTDTQYF.

The genes are TRBV5-1 and TRBJ2-7; D perhaps matches TRBD2 (5 bases). Germline V gene lookup returns CDR1 SGHRS and CDR2 YFSETQ. The V gene lost 2 bases and the J gene lost 4 bases, with 13 bases spanning the gap. This CDR3 is built from 14 residues. Here the CDR3 reads CASSLEQPGYEQYF. The CDR3, as DNA: TGCGCCAGCAGCTTAGAACAGCCGGGGTACGAGCAGTACTTC. The full variable domain, its missing parts supplied by reference TRBV5-1 and TRBJ2-7, is KAGVTQTPRYLIKTRGQQVTLSCSPISGHRSVSWYQQTPGQGLQFLFEYFSETQRNKGNFPGRFSGRQFSNSRSEMNVSTLELGDSALYLCASSLEQPGYEQYFGPGTRLTVT.

This chain uses TRBV18 with TRBJ2-3; D not resolved. CDR3 length: 13 residues. CDR1 is KGHSH and CDR2 is LQKENI in the germline V gene. V shed 3 bases and J shed 6 bases, with 10 bases lying between them. The CDR3 nucleotides are TGTGCCAGCTCACCTGGGCAGTCCGATACGCAGTATTTT. Translating it yields CASSPGQSDTQYF.

This clone was picked up one time. V gene TRBV12-5 combines with J gene TRBJ2-5, with 8 bases aligning to TRBD1. Germline V gene lookup returns CDR1 LGHNT and CDR2 FRNRAP. The CDR3 sequence is 16 residues long. Trimming at V came to 3 bases and at J to 7 bases, leaving 13 bases not matched to a gene. The CDR3 DNA is TGTGCTAGTGGTTTTGGAGCAGGGGGCAAAACAGGGACCCAGTACTTC. Translation gives CASGFGAGGKTGTQYF.

This clone was detected only once. J is TRBJ2-1 and V is TRBV5-1, with D possibly TRBD2 on 5 matching bases. Trimming left V 0 bases short and J 6 bases short, with 7 bases between. CDR1 is SGHRS and CDR2 is YFSETQ in the germline V gene. The CDR3 runs 13 residues. Here the CDR3 DNA reads TGCGCCAGCAGCTTGGGGACTTCCAATGAGCAGTTCTTC. This translates into CASSLGTSNEQFF.

This chain links TRBV7-9 with TRBJ1-2; D not certain. Per germline, CDR1 SEHNR and CDR2 FQNEAQ (reference sequence). The CDR3 runs to 14 residues. V lost 4 bases, J lost 4 bases, and 13 bases lay in between. The CDR3 sequence: CASSSPGSLYGYTF. The CDR3 region has the DNA TGTGCCAGCAGCTCACCAGGTTCCCTCTATGGCTACACCTTC.

The rearrangement links TRBV7-2 to TRBJ1-2; D remains ambiguous. V was pared by 1 base and J by 0 bases, with 9 bases between. This CDR3 contains 15 residues. Germline values: CDR1 SGHTA, CDR2 FQGNSA. The CDR3 spells CASSLGPGSNYGYTF. The CDR3 nucleotides are TGTGCCAGCAGCTTAGGGCCAGGATCTAACTATGGCTACACCTTC.

A few counts support this clone. The chain is built from TRBV5-1 and TRBJ2-5; 8 bases agree with TRBD2. The CDR3 has 16 amino acids. Germline CDR1 reads SGHRS; CDR2 reads YFSETQ. V was pared by 4 bases and J by 1 base, with 9 bases of the junction left unmatched. CDR3 loop: CASSEGTRARQETQYF. In DNA form, the CDR3 reads TGCGCCAGCAGCGAGGGGACTAGGGCCCGCCAAGAGACCCAGTACTTC.

The gene calls are TRBV7-2 and TRBJ2-3; D unresolved. Between the trimmed V and J ends, which lost 4 bases and 1 base, there was a span of 12 bases. Germline CDR1 and CDR2: SGHTA and FQGNSA. The length of the CDR3 is 15 residues. The DNA for the CDR3 is TGTGCCAGCAGCTCGGGTCCTCGAGGCACAGATACGCAGTATTTT. Its protein is CASSSGPRGTDTQYF. The full variable domain, with the rest looked up from reference TRBV7-2 and TRBJ2-3, is GAGVSQSPSNKVTEKGKDVELRCDPISGHTALYWYRQSLGQGLEFLIYFQGNSAPDKSGLPSDRFSAERTGGSVSTLTIQRTQQEDSAVYLCASSSGPRGTDTQYFGPGTRLTVL.

This clone was detected a few times. V usage is TRBV29-1 and J usage is TRBJ1-2; 9 bases are shared with TRBD1. The length of the CDR3 is 13 residues. The V gene end was trimmed by 7 bases and the J gene end by 2 bases; junction bases not matched to a gene: 5. The germline gives CDR1 SQVTM, CDR2 ANQGSEA. Here the CDR3 reads CSAGGQGNYGYTF. Written as DNA, the CDR3 is TGCAGCGCCGGGGGACAGGGAAACTATGGCTACACCTTC.

V usage is TRBV5-5 and J usage is TRBJ2-7; 7 bases are shared with TRBD1. This CDR3 has 12 residues. Germline CDR1 is SGHKS and CDR2 is YYEKEE (reference sequence). J was trimmed by 2 bases and V by 7 bases; bases with no gene match: 3. The DNA for the CDR3 is TGTGCCAGCGGCACAGGGGCCTACGAGCAGTACTTC. This codes for CASGTGAYEQYF.

The chain couples TRBV28 to TRBJ2-7, with 10 bases lining up with TRBD1. Germline V CDR1 and CDR2: MDHEN, SYDVKM. V shed 5 bases and J 5 bases; nucleotides not matched to a gene: 9. The CDR3 runs 15 residues. CDR3 sequence: CASSPPGQGYNEQYF. The CDR3 DNA sequence: TGTGCCAGCAGTCCCCCGGGACAGGGGTACAACGAGCAGTACTTC.

This sequence joins TRBV9 and TRBJ2-5; TRBD2 matches 7 bases. Per the germline V gene, CDR1 is SGDLS and CDR2 is YYNGEE. V lost 3 bases to trimming and J lost 4 bases; unmatched junction nucleotides: 9. This CDR3 has 15 amino acids. The CDR3 spells CASSAGLGVRETQYF. The CDR3 nucleotides are TGTGCCAGCAGCGCCGGACTAGGGGTGAGAGAGACCCAGTACTTC.

This chain joins TRBV6-6 and TRBJ1-2, with TRBD1 identical over 7 bases. Germline V gives CDR1 MNHNY, CDR2 SVGAGI (reference sequence). V was clipped by 0 bases and J by 11 bases; unmatched bases: 6. The CDR3 is made up of 13 amino acids. CDR3 nucleotides: TGTGCCAGCAGTTACTCGTGGGGACAGCCTTACACCTTC. Translated, it gives CASSYSWGQPYTF.

The J gene is TRBJ2-1, the V gene TRBV11-3; 10 bases map to TRBD2. The CDR3 has 17 amino acids. CDR1 is SGHNT and CDR2 is YENEEA in the germline V gene. The V segment lost 4 bases and the J segment 5 bases; nucleotides outside the gene matches: 11. CDR3 nucleotide sequence: TGTGCCAGCAGCTCCCCCGGCGGGAGCGGGGGGGACAATGAGCAGTTCTTC. Its protein is CASSSPGGSGGDNEQFF.